This T cell receptor (beta chain) was found in a study of pediatric ulcerative colitis. Measured with immunoSEQ multiplex PCR; TCRdb has only the in-frame clones, and not every one. The data hold roughly 17,000 clones, with roughly 70% observed a single time. Rectal tissue came from one to two pinch biopsies taken at colonoscopy. The material sequenced was gut tissue. This receptor was taken from a girl aged 10 to 17 with moderate ulcerative colitis.

CDR3 loop: CASSVGDRYGYTF. The CDR3 DNA follows: TGTGCCAGCAGCGTAGGGGACAGATATGGCTACACCTTC. V is TRBV9 and J is TRBJ1-2, with 7 nucleotides matching TRBD1. This CDR3 contains 13 residues. Germline values: CDR1 SGDLS, CDR2 YYNGEE. V shed 0 bases, J shed 5 bases, and the junction held 1 base outside the gene matches.